One and the same sample provided the 30 T cell receptor beta chains below, sequenced in a study of T-cell memory formation after mild COVID-19. TCRdb called the 5' RACE reads again in MiXCR, with one record for every CDR3 protein. The table lists roughly 370,000 distinct CDR3 sequences, approximately 15% of them singletons. Sequenced sample: PBMCs or a T cell subset sorted from them (not recorded which). The source of these receptors is a man aged 18 to 29 who had mild COVID-19 (a few samples of this study predate the infection). Cell type and time point are not known.

This clonotype was counted between two and nine times. The chain has TRBV7-2 and TRBJ1-5, with 7 bases lining up with TRBD1. Trimming took 4 bases from V and 6 from J; bases not matched to a gene: 3. This CDR3 comprises 13 residues. In germline, CDR1 is SGHTA, CDR2 FQGNSA. The CDR3 DNA is TGTGCCAGCAGCTCCAGACAGGGTCAGCCCCAGCATTTT. Amino acids: CASSSRQGQPQHF.

This CDR3 is CASSLGTDPERGYTF. The CDR3 DNA is TGTGCCAGCAGCTTAGGCACAGATCCTGAGAGGGGCTACACCTTC. The J gene is TRBJ1-2, the V gene TRBV7-9; no firm D call. Trimming took off 1 base at V and 8 bases at J, with 17 bases between the two ends. Germline V lookup: CDR1 SEHNR, CDR2 FQNEAQ (reference sequence). There are 15 residues in the CDR3.

The chain links TRBV20-1 to TRBJ1-4, with 8 bases identical to TRBD1. The CDR3 totals 16 residues. J lost 8 bases, V lost 3 bases, and 14 bases had no gene match. Per the germline V gene, CDR1 is DFQATT and CDR2 is SNEGSKA (reference sequence). The CDR3 region has the DNA TGCAGTGCTAGGGGGGGACAGGCCGGGCTGGGAGAAAAACTGTTTTTT. Protein product: CSARGGQAGLGEKLFF.

This clonotype was found a few times. This sequence joins TRBV15 and TRBJ1-2; no reliable D call. Trimming stripped 5 bases from V and 2 bases from J, with 9 bases between. The CDR3 has 13 residues. Germline V gene lookup returns CDR1 LNHNV and CDR2 YYDKDF (reference sequence). CDR3 bases: TGTGCCACCAGCTCGTCGGAGAACTATGGCTACACCTTC. Its protein product is CATSSSENYGYTF.

This clonotype appeared a few times. J is TRBJ1-6 and V is TRBV4-2, with D unclear. Germline-derived CDR1 and CDR2 are LGHNA and YNFKEQ. V dropped 5 bases and J dropped 7 bases, with 6 bases sitting between them. The CDR3 runs to 12 residues. The CDR3 here is CASSTQNSPLHF. The CDR3 DNA reads TGTGCCAGCAGCACTCAGAATTCACCCCTCCACTTT.

V is TRBV29-1 and J is TRBJ2-7, with 10 positions matching TRBD1. Germline V gene data show CDR1 as SQVTM and CDR2 as ANQGSEA. The V segment lost 4 bases and the J segment 3 bases; nucleotides outside the gene matches: 6. This CDR3 region has 14 residues. The CDR3, as DNA: TGCAGCGTTGTAGTTGGGACAGGGGTCTACGAGCAGTACTTC. This translates into CSVVVGTGVYEQYF.

The genes are TRBV3-1 and TRBJ2-5, with D perhaps matching TRBD2 (6 bases). Per germline, CDR1 LGHDT and CDR2 YNNKEL (reference sequence). The CDR3 spans 13 residues. V was cut by 4 bases and J by 2 bases, with 8 bases left in between. The CDR3 loop reads CASSRGDQETQYF. The CDR3, as DNA: TGTGCCAGCAGCCGGGGGGATCAAGAGACCCAGTACTTC.

This rearrangement joins TRBV24-1 to TRBJ2-7; tentatively, D is TRBD2 (6 bases). The CDR3 is 15 residues long. The germline V and J ends were trimmed by 9 bases and 5 bases, with 22 bases remaining between them. The germline V gene encodes CDR1 KGHDR and CDR2 SFDVKD. Here the CDR3 reads CATLERPPGGNEQYF. The DNA for the CDR3 is TGTGCCACCCTTGAACGGCCGCCGGGCGGGAACGAGCAGTACTTC.

The chain uses TRBV7-9 and TRBJ2-1; D is possibly TRBD2 (5 bases). V lost 7 bases to trimming and J lost 3 bases, with 16 bases between them. The germline V gene has CDR1 SEHNR and CDR2 FQNEAQ (reference sequence). This CDR3 has 15 residues. The CDR3 protein is CASNPGVGIYNEQFF. CDR3 in DNA: TGTGCCAGCAACCCAGGAGTCGGGATCTACAATGAGCAGTTCTTC.

The V call is TRBV6-1, the J call TRBJ2-5; 12 nucleotides agree with TRBD1. The CDR3 runs to 15 residues. Losses at the gene ends were 2 bases for V and 11 bases for J; bases not matched to a gene: 9. CDR1 and CDR2 (germline): MNHNS, SASEGT. CDR3: CASSESGTGGVQQYF. The CDR3 coding sequence is TGTGCCAGCAGTGAATCAGGGACAGGGGGCGTACAACAGTACTTC.

In its sample, this clonotype was seen a few times. This chain joins TRBV7-9 and TRBJ1-2; D is undetermined. The V end lost 5 bases, the J end lost 6 bases, and 16 bases lay between the germline ends. The germline CDR1 and CDR2 sequences are SEHNR and FQNEAQ (reference sequence). The CDR3 length is 14 residues. The CDR3 region is CASSATGLIHGYTF. The CDR3 DNA sequence: TGTGCCAGCAGCGCCACGGGCTTAATCCATGGCTACACCTTC.

In this sample, this clonotype turned up a few times. The rearrangement uses TRBV5-1 and TRBJ2-5; 10 bases are shared with TRBD1. V was pared by 0 bases and J by 4 bases, with 6 bases of the junction left unmatched. Germline V CDR1 and CDR2: SGHRS, YFSETQ. This CDR3 contains 16 residues. CDR3 sequence reads: CASSLAGQGGSETQYF. The CDR3 nucleotides are TGCGCCAGCAGCTTGGCTGGACAGGGGGGGTCAGAGACCCAGTACTTC.

This clonotype showed up many times. The gene calls are TRBV12-3 or TRBV12-4 and TRBJ2-5, with a tentative D call TRBD2 (6 bases). Between the trimmed V and J ends, which lost 6 bases and 5 bases, there was a span of 16 bases. The CDR3 is 14 amino acids. CDR3: CASSVPGTPETQYF. CDR3 bases: TGTGCCAGCAGCGTGCCTGGGACTCCGGAGACCCAGTACTTC.

This clonotype was counted ten times or more. The V gene is TRBV7-3, the J gene TRBJ2-3; unclear D gene. The V gene's germline CDR1 is SGHTA and CDR2 FQGTGA. The CDR3 length is 14 residues. V lost 1 base to trimming and J lost 8 bases, with 13 bases between them. CDR3 DNA: TGTGCCAGCAGCTTAAATCCCGGATCGGGTACGCAGTATTTT. This gives the protein CASSLNPGSGTQYF.

This clonotype was seen only a few times. J is TRBJ2-7 and V is TRBV4-1, with 9 bases that match TRBD2. J was trimmed by 2 bases and V by 0 bases; bases with no gene match: 5. Germline values: CDR1 MGHRA, CDR2 YSYEKL. There are 16 residues in the CDR3. The CDR3 spells CASSQDRRLAAYEQYF. The CDR3 DNA sequence: TGCGCCAGCAGCCAAGATCGAAGACTAGCGGCCTACGAGCAGTACTTC.

The gene calls are TRBV5-7 and TRBJ1-2; D remains ambiguous. TRBV5-7 has ORF status, its function being uncertain. CDR3 size: 15 residues. V lost 6 bases and J lost 0, with 15 bases in between. CDR3 region: CASMPSGNPNYGYTF. The CDR3 region has the DNA TGTGCCAGCATGCCTTCCGGGAACCCTAACTATGGCTACACCTTC.

The sample holds many counts of this clonotype. The chain links TRBV7-3 to TRBJ2-1, with D tentatively TRBD1 (5 bases). Germline CDR1 is SGHTA and CDR2 is FQGTGA. The V gene lost 4 bases and the J gene lost 6 bases, with 16 bases spanning the gap. The CDR3 extends over 15 amino acids. This chain's CDR3 is CASSSRQGRINEQFF. CDR3 in DNA: TGTGCCAGCAGCTCCCGGCAGGGCAGAATCAATGAGCAGTTCTTC. Drawing the rest from reference TRBV7-3 and TRBJ2-1, the complete variable domain is GAGVSQTPSNKVTEKGKYVELRCDPISGHTALYWYRQSLGQGPEFLIYFQGTGAADDSGLPNDRFFAVRPEGSVSTLKIQRTERGDSAVYLCASSSRQGRINEQFFGPGTRLTVL.

In its sample, this clonotype was seen a few times. This chain connects TRBV29-1 to TRBJ2-1; tentatively, D is TRBD1 or TRBD2 (6 bases each). The CDR3 has 15 residues. Trimming took 3 bases from V and 9 from J, leaving 21 bases between them. Germline V CDR1 and CDR2: SQVTM, ANQGSEA. The CDR3 protein is CSVELMSGGPGEQFF. As DNA, the CDR3 is TGCAGCGTTGAGTTAATGTCTGGGGGGCCAGGTGAGCAGTTCTTC.

This chain uses TRBV7-8 with TRBJ2-7; D gene uncertain. The CDR3 is made up of 12 amino acids. Trimming stripped 1 base from V and 3 bases from J, with 4 bases between. Germline V gene lookup returns CDR1 SGHVS and CDR2 FQNEAQ. CDR3 amino acids: CASSLEDYEQYF. In nucleotides, the CDR3 is TGTGCCAGCAGCTTAGAAGACTACGAGCAGTACTTC.

V gene TRBV2 combines with J gene TRBJ2-7; 9 bases align to TRBD2. This CDR3 has 14 amino acids. CDR1 is SNHLY and CDR2 is FYNNEI in the germline V gene. V was pared by 3 bases and J by 12 bases, with 12 bases of the junction left unmatched. Here the CDR3 reads CASSDIVAGVTRYF. CDR3 nucleotides: TGTGCCAGCAGTGATATTGTAGCGGGGGTAACTCGGTACTTC.

J is TRBJ2-2 and V is TRBV19; either TRBD1 or TRBD2 may fit D (5 bases each). CDR1 LNHDA and CDR2 SQIVND come from the germline V gene (reference sequence). The CDR3 sequence is 14 residues long. The V gene lost 8 bases and the J gene lost 4 bases, with 14 bases spanning the gap. CDR3 sequence: CASHRGRGTGELFF. As DNA, the CDR3 is TGTGCCAGTCATCGGGGCCGAGGCACCGGGGAGCTGTTTTTT.

V gene TRBV20-1 combines with J gene TRBJ2-7, with 9 bases lining up with TRBD1. The V gene's germline CDR1 is DFQATT and CDR2 SNEGSKA (reference sequence). J lost 0 bases, V lost 3 bases, and 6 bases had no gene match. CDR3 size: 15 residues. CDR3 protein: CSAREGQGLSYEQYF. In nucleotides, the CDR3 is TGCAGTGCTAGGGAGGGACAGGGCCTCTCCTACGAGCAGTACTTC.

The chain carries TRBV15 and TRBJ2-1; D ambiguous. This CDR3 contains 12 residues. With 4 bases removed from V and 6 bases from J, the gap between germline ends came to 7 bases. The germline CDR1 and CDR2 sequences are LNHNV and YYDKDF (reference sequence). The CDR3 spells CATSISVNEQFF. The CDR3 DNA is TGTGCCACCAGCATTTCGGTCAATGAGCAGTTCTTC.

There are a few counts of this clonotype. V gene TRBV6-2 or TRBV6-3 combines with J gene TRBJ2-1; 9 bases are a match to TRBD2. Losses at the gene ends were 0 bases for V and 0 bases for J; bases not matched to a gene: 15. The CDR3 totals 21 residues. Germline CDR1 and CDR2: MNHEY and SVGEGT. The chain's CDR3 is CASSYSTIAGASTSSYNEQFF. The CDR3 nucleotides are TGTGCCAGCAGTTACTCTACTATAGCGGGGGCCTCTACGAGCTCCTACAATGAGCAGTTCTTC.

This clonotype was observed a handful of times. The V call is TRBV29-1, the J call TRBJ2-3, with D unclear. Trimming took off 0 bases at V and 3 bases at J, with 10 bases between the two ends. The germline V gene has CDR1 SQVTM and CDR2 ANQGSEA. The CDR3 runs 14 residues. Written as DNA, the CDR3 is TGCAGCGTTGAAGATCTCTTGGGGACAGATACGCAGTATTTT. Encoded protein: CSVEDLLGTDTQYF.

This clonotype was recorded a few times. The CDR3 DNA is TGCGCCAGCAGCCGCATAGCGGGGGTCACAGATACGCAGTATTTT. It is translated as CASSRIAGVTDTQYF. The chain joins TRBV4-1 to TRBJ2-3; 9 bases agree with TRBD2. The CDR3 runs 15 residues. After removal of 4 bases from V and 2 bases from J, the junction contained 4 bases not matched to a gene. CDR1 MGHRA and CDR2 YSYEKL come from the germline V gene.

This clonotype showed up many times. The rearrangement links TRBV7-3 to TRBJ2-2, with unresolved D. The V end was cut by 5 bases, the J end by 5 bases, with 6 bases between. From germline, CDR1 is SGHTA and CDR2 FQGTGA. The CDR3 runs 12 residues. CDR3 coding DNA: TGTGCCAGCAGCACAAGGACCGGGGAGCTGTTTTTT. This gives the protein CASSTRTGELFF.

This chain connects TRBV5-1 to TRBJ2-7, with 9 positions matching TRBD1. Germline trimming cut 4 bases from V and 4 bases from J; bases unmatched to any gene: 6. This CDR3 is 14 amino acids long. Germline V CDR1 and CDR2: SGHRS, YFSETQ. The CDR3 DNA follows: TGCGCCAGCAGCCACGGGACAGGGTCGTACGAGCAGTACTTC. This encodes CASSHGTGSYEQYF.

The chain uses TRBV27 and TRBJ1-4; TRBD1 might be the D (5 bases). The germline gives CDR1 MNHEY, CDR2 SMNVEV (reference sequence). The V end lost 6 bases, the J end lost 6 bases, and 17 bases lay between the germline ends. The CDR3 totals 15 residues. CDR3 DNA sequence: TGTGCCAGCAGCCCGCTAACAGGCATGGATGAAAAACTGTTTTTT. Translated: CASSPLTGMDEKLFF.

The V call is TRBV2, the J call TRBJ2-3; a weak D match, TRBD2 (7 bases). V was shortened by 6 bases and J by 2 bases, with 15 bases between the two germline ends. The CDR3 runs to 15 residues. Germline V lookup: CDR1 SNHLY, CDR2 FYNNEI. CDR3 region: CASSESGGNTDTQYF. The CDR3 bases are TGTGCCAGCAGCGAATCGGGGGGCAACACAGATACGCAGTATTTT.